Presented here are 25 T cell receptor beta chains from one specimen sequenced in a study of shared clonotypes between healthy human individuals. The table came from immunoSEQ multiplex PCR; TCRdb's copy has only in-frame clones and leaves some out. The table lists 1 million to 1.3 million clones, around 78% of them singletons, with roughly 0.62% in the top ten. The source material was memory CD4+ T cells from PBMCs. Stated subset: CD45RA-negative fraction. The receptors were sampled from a young man in good health. Some clones in this sample may be carry-over from other donors' samples.

Points on this clone: A far larger clone is a single base away, which makes a read error likely. The same CDR3 is also encoded by other DNA sequences in this sample. This rearrangement joins TRBV30 to TRBJ2-7; no clear D gene. Per the germline V gene, CDR1 is GTSNPN and CDR2 is SVGIG (reference sequence). The length of the CDR3 is 14 residues. The CDR3 reads CAWSRYPFSYEQYF. CDR3 DNA: TGTGCCTGGAGTCGGTACCCCTTCTCCTACGAACAGTACTTC. Full variable domain (missing parts from reference TRBV30 and TRBJ2-7): SQTIHQWPATLVQPVGSPLSLECTVEGTSNPNLYWYRQAAGRGLQLLFYSVGIGQISSEVPQNLSASRPQDRQFILSSKKLLLSDSGFYLCAWSRYPFSYEQYFGPGTRLTVT.

The gene calls are TRBV7-9 and TRBJ1-3, with 10 bases lining up with TRBD1. CDR1 SEHNR and CDR2 FQNEAQ come from the germline V gene (reference sequence). This CDR3 has 17 residues. Trimming cost V 5 bases and J 0 bases; bases outside gene matches: 7. CDR3 residues: CASSGRQGASSGNTIYF. Written as DNA, the CDR3 is TGTGCCAGCAGCGGGCGACAGGGGGCGTCCTCTGGAAACACCATATATTTT.

To note about this clone: A clone one base away is much larger, so this may be a read error. Additional DNA sequences in this sample encode the identical CDR3. This sequence joins TRBV7-9 and TRBJ2-7; D is unclear. The V end lost 3 bases, the J end lost 0 bases, and 3 bases lay between the germline ends. From germline, CDR1 is SEHNR and CDR2 FQNEAQ (reference sequence). The CDR3 runs 12 residues. This chain's CDR3 is CASSFSSYEQYF. The CDR3 DNA reads as TGTGCCAGCAGCTTCAGCTCCTACGAGCAGTACTTC.

The chain employs TRBV29-1 and TRBJ2-1; possibly TRBD1 or TRBD2 for D (5 bases each). This CDR3 is 13 amino acids long. Germline CDR1 reads SQVTM; CDR2 reads ANQGSEA. Trimming took 5 bases from V and 1 from J, leaving 9 bases between them. This chain's CDR3 is CSVPGSSYNEQFF. The CDR3 DNA is TGCAGCGTTCCAGGGAGTTCCTACAATGAGCAGTTCTTC.

The V gene is TRBV30, the J gene TRBJ1-6, with D unresolved. Trimming pared 3 bases from V and 8 bases from J, leaving 8 bases between. CDR3 length: 12 amino acids. The germline gives CDR1 GTSNPN, CDR2 SVGIG (reference sequence). The CDR3 nucleotides read TGTGCCTGGAGAAGGTCTCATTCACCCCTCCACTTT. This codes for CAWRRSHSPLHF. The entire variable domain, with the rest obtained from reference TRBV30 and TRBJ1-6, is as follows: SQTIHQWPATLVQPVGSPLSLECTVEGTSNPNLYWYRQAAGRGLQLLFYSVGIGQISSEVPQNLSASRPQDRQFILSSKKLLLSDSGFYLCAWRRSHSPLHFGNGTRLTVT.

The chain has TRBV7-7 and TRBJ1-4, with D uncertain. The ends were cut back, 1 base at V and 6 bases at J, with 12 bases in the middle. Germline V gene data show CDR1 as SSHAT and CDR2 as FNYEAQ (reference sequence). This CDR3 has 15 amino acids. CDR3 DNA: TGTGCCAGCAGCTTAGGGCGCAGAGGTGATGAAAAACTGTTTTTT. Protein product: CASSLGRRGDEKLFF.

The chain carries TRBV27 and TRBJ2-1, with D hard to call. The CDR3 covers 14 residues. Germline V gives CDR1 MNHEY, CDR2 SMNVEV (reference sequence). The germline V and J ends were trimmed by 9 bases and 0 bases, with 12 bases remaining between them. For the CDR3, the DNA is TGTGCCAGTCTTGATCTGAGCTCCTACAATGAGCAGTTCTTC. Translated, it gives CASLDLSSYNEQFF.

V usage is TRBV7-2 and J usage is TRBJ1-5; no definite D call. Germline V CDR1 and CDR2: SGHTA, FQGNSA. This CDR3 is 17 amino acids long. V shed 4 bases and J shed 5 bases, with 21 bases lying between them. In nucleotides, the CDR3 is TGTGCCAGCAGCTCCTCTAGGGTGGGGTCCACGTATCAGCCCCAGCATTTT. The encoded protein is CASSSSRVGSTYQPQHF.

Notes on this clone: The sample holds other DNA sequences that translate to the same CDR3. The chain links TRBV7-9 to TRBJ1-1, with D unresolved. From germline, CDR1 is SEHNR and CDR2 FQNEAQ (reference sequence). The CDR3 has 14 residues. Trimming left V 5 bases short and J 0 bases short, with 10 bases between. The CDR3 loop reads CASSRTGLNTEAFF. CDR3 DNA sequence: TGTGCCAGCAGCCGGACCGGGTTGAACACTGAAGCTTTCTTT.

This clone was seen just once. The CDR3 DNA sequence: TGTGCCAGCTCCCCCCCCGGGATTAGGGATGAGCAGTTCTTC. Its protein product is CASSPPGIRDEQFF. The chain joins TRBV18 to TRBJ2-1; the D gene is possibly TRBD2 (5 bases). The CDR3 is 14 residues long. V gave up 6 bases and J gave up 8 bases, with 17 bases separating them. Germline V gene sequence: CDR1 KGHSH, CDR2 LQKENI.

The V call is TRBV4-2, the J call TRBJ2-6; D gene unclear. This CDR3 region has 16 residues. The germline gives CDR1 LGHNA, CDR2 YNFKEQ. Trimming cost V 0 bases and J 4 bases, with 10 bases left between them. The CDR3 protein is CASSQDNGGGANVLTF. CDR3 nucleotide sequence: TGTGCCAGCAGCCAAGATAACGGTGGAGGGGCCAACGTCCTGACTTTC.

This clone has more than one count but fewer than ten. The chain is built from TRBV5-1 and TRBJ1-2, with D uncertain. V was clipped by 0 bases and J by 4 bases, with 10 bases between them. Germline loops: CDR1 SGHRS, CDR2 YFSETQ. CDR3 length: 14 residues. In nucleotides, the CDR3 is TGCGCCAGCAGCTTGGGTCCGGATTTCTATGGCTACACCTTC. Protein product: CASSLGPDFYGYTF.

The chain has TRBV15 and TRBJ2-1; no definite D call. The CDR3 sequence is 13 residues long. Trimming took off 7 bases at V and 10 bases at J, with 17 bases between the two ends. The germline V gene has CDR1 LNHNV and CDR2 YYDKDF (reference sequence). The CDR3 loop reads CATTQVLSREQFF. The DNA for the CDR3 is TGTGCCACCACCCAGGTTCTCTCAAGGGAGCAGTTCTTC.

The J gene is TRBJ2-7, the V gene TRBV10-2; tentative D call: TRBD2 (5 bases). Trimming pared 8 bases from V and 3 bases from J, leaving 11 bases between. Germline-derived CDR1 and CDR2 are WSHSY and SAAADI. This CDR3 has 12 amino acids. CDR3 bases: TGCGCCAGCGGAGGCGGCCGCTACGAGCAGTACTTC. This translates into CASGGGRYEQYF.

V and J are TRBV5-6 and TRBJ2-1; no definite D call. V was pared by 1 base and J by 0 bases, with 11 bases between. This CDR3 has 16 residues. Germline V gives CDR1 SGHDT, CDR2 YYEEEE. CDR3 sequence reads: CASSLYGESSYNEQFF. In DNA, the CDR3 is TGTGCCAGCAGCTTGTATGGCGAGAGCTCCTACAATGAGCAGTTCTTC.

The chain employs TRBV19 and TRBJ1-5; D possibly corresponds to TRBD1 (5 bases). Germline CDR1 reads LNHDA; CDR2 reads SQIVND (reference sequence). This CDR3 is 17 amino acids long. V was trimmed by 3 bases and J by 1 base, leaving 16 bases between them. Here the CDR3 reads CASSMLNRGGSNQPQHF. In nucleotides, the CDR3 is TGTGCCAGTAGTATGTTAAATAGGGGCGGGAGCAATCAGCCCCAGCATTTT.

The chain joins TRBV28 to TRBJ2-4, with D possibly being TRBD2 (5 bases). Trimming shortened V by 8 bases and J by 7 bases, and 9 bases separated the two germline ends. CDR3 size: 11 residues. The germline gives CDR1 MDHEN, CDR2 SYDVKM. CDR3 bases: TGTGCCAGCCATAGCGAGAACATTCAGTACTTC. The encoded protein is CASHSENIQYF.

The rearrangement uses TRBV5-1 and TRBJ2-3; D is unresolved. The CDR3 runs to 15 residues. Germline values: CDR1 SGHRS, CDR2 YFSETQ. V lost 0 bases, J lost 6 bases, and 14 bases lay in between. CDR3 loop: CASSLELPAQDTQYF. CDR3 DNA sequence: TGCGCCAGCAGCTTGGAGCTTCCCGCACAGGATACGCAGTATTTT.

The rearrangement joins TRBV27 to TRBJ2-3, with TRBD2 matching 14 bases. CDR1 is MNHEY, CDR2 SMNVEV, per germline (reference sequence). The CDR3 has 15 amino acids. After removal of 6 bases from V and 3 bases from J, the junction contained 2 bases not matched to a gene. CDR3 coding DNA: TGTGCCAGCAGAAGACTAGCGGGAGGGACAGATACGCAGTATTTT. Translated: CASRRLAGGTDTQYF.

The rearrangement links TRBV5-6 to TRBJ1-3; D may be TRBD1 (5 bases). V was shortened by 4 bases and J by 0 bases, with 11 bases between the two germline ends. Germline lookup yields CDR1 SGHDT and CDR2 YYEEEE. The CDR3 consists of 15 residues. Here the CDR3 reads CASSAGLASGNTIYF. The CDR3 nucleotides are TGTGCCAGCAGCGCGGGACTTGCCTCTGGAAACACCATATATTTT.

The J gene is TRBJ1-2, the V gene TRBV9; no firm D call. Trimming took off 3 bases at V and 3 bases at J, with 21 bases between the two ends. The germline gives CDR1 SGDLS, CDR2 YYNGEE. This CDR3 is 17 amino acids long. The CDR3 region has the DNA TGTGCCAGCAGCGGCCAGGACGGGAGGAGGGCTCACTATGGCTACACCTTC. It specifies CASSGQDGRRAHYGYTF.

The CDR3 bases are TGTGCCAGCGCAAAGCTCGGAGAGACCCAGTACTTC. This sequence encodes CASAKLGETQYF. The chain links TRBV2 to TRBJ2-5, with no clear D. V was shortened by 8 bases and J by 4 bases, with 11 bases between the two germline ends. The CDR3 has 12 residues. CDR1 is SNHLY and CDR2 is FYNNEI in the germline V gene.

This clone occurred once. The V gene is TRBV5-1, the J gene TRBJ1-2; 7 positions agree with TRBD1. This CDR3 comprises 14 residues. V shed 5 bases and J 6 bases; nucleotides not matched to a gene: 10. CDR1 and CDR2 (germline): SGHRS, YFSETQ. The CDR3 DNA sequence: TGCGCCAGCAGGACAGGGAATATAGGTCATGGCTACACCTTC. Encoded protein: CASRTGNIGHGYTF.

This clone was counted a few times. The J gene is TRBJ1-2, the V gene TRBV7-2, with TRBD1 identical over 7 bases. CDR1 SGHTA and CDR2 FQGNSA come from the germline V gene. The CDR3 totals 13 residues. After removal of 2 bases from V and 6 bases from J, the junction contained 3 bases not matched to a gene. CDR3 DNA: TGTGCCAGCAGCTTACAGGGGGTGGATGGCTACACCTTC. Protein sequence: CASSLQGVDGYTF.

This chain connects TRBV5-1 to TRBJ2-7; D is undetermined. Trimming removed 3 bases from V and 2 bases from J, with 0 bases in between. In germline, CDR1 is SGHRS, CDR2 YFSETQ. CDR3 size: 10 residues. The DNA for the CDR3 is TGCGCCAGCAGCTCCTACGAGCAGTACTTC. Translation gives CASSSYEQYF.